This TCR beta chain was retrieved from a study of T cells in Graves' hyperthyroidism and ophthalmopathy. Study-wide results and caveats: Stable hyperthyroidism was told apart from ophthalmopathy by a model built on 13 V-J features.

The CDR3 regions of TCR beta were amplified from RNA transcripts. When the TCR CDR3 underwent first-round RT-PCR, the HTBI primer set was used. TCRdb recomputed calls from the multiplex PCR reads with MiXCR, one row per CDR3 protein. Among roughly 500,000 distinct CDR3 sequences listed, about 16% were seen once. There are 14 residues in the CDR3. V gave up 6 bases and J gave up 4 bases; unmatched junction bases: 6. This clonotype was observed at least ten times. The antigen remains undetermined. Each person with ophthalmopathy scored at least 3 on the Clinical Activity Score, reached NOSPECS grade 4 or higher, and had been ill under 3 months. Uncontrolled infection, other autoimmune disease, pregnancy or lactation led to exclusion.

The receptor was isolated from a woman aged 30 to 39 with Graves' ophthalmopathy. Sequencing was performed on blood. This sequence joins TRBV12-3 or TRBV12-4 and TRBJ1-1; 9 nucleotides match TRBD1. The CDR3, as DNA: TGTGCCAGCAGAACAGGGGGCGCAGGCACTGAAGCTTTCTTT. Its protein is CASRTGGAGTEAFF.